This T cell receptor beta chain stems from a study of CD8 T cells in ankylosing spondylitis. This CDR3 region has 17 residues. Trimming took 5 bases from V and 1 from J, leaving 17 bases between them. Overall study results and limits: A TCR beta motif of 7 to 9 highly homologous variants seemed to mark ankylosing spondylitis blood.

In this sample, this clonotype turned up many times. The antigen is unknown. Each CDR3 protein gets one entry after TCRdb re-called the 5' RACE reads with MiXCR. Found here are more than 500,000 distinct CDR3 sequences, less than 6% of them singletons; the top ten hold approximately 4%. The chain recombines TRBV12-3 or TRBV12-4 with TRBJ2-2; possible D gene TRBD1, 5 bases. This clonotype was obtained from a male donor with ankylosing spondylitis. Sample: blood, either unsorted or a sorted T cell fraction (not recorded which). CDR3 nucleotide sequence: TGTGCCAGCAGTCCCCGGACACTTTACTTGAACACCGGGGAGCTGTTTTTT. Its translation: CASSPRTLYLNTGELFF.